The 15 T cell receptor beta chains in this list originate from one sample, sequenced in a study of shared clonotypes between healthy human individuals. Profiled with immunoSEQ multiplex PCR; TCRdb holds only in-frame clones, not every one. The table has roughly 2.4 million clones, under 97% seen once. The sample consisted of naive CD4+ T cells sorted from blood. The subset is: CD45RA+ positively selected. These receptors were obtained from a man aged 18 to 30 in good health.

This clone was found once. The V call is TRBV7-2, the J call TRBJ1-2; 10 nucleotides align to TRBD1. J lost 7 bases, V lost 4 bases, and 12 bases had no gene match. The CDR3 contains 16 residues. Per the germline V gene, CDR1 is SGHTA and CDR2 is FQGNSA. CDR3 residues: CASSSISTTGGLGYTF. In nucleotides, the CDR3 is TGTGCCAGCAGCTCGATCTCCACGACAGGGGGCCTTGGCTACACCTTC. The variable domain in full, completed from reference TRBV7-2 and TRBJ1-2, reads GAGVSQSPSNKVTEKGKDVELRCDPISGHTALYWYRQSLGQGLEFLIYFQGNSAPDKSGLPSDRFSAERTGGSVSTLTIQRTQQEDSAVYLCASSSISTTGGLGYTFGSGTRLTVV.

J is TRBJ2-7 and V is TRBV5-1, with 13 bases lining up with TRBD2. From germline, CDR1 is SGHRS and CDR2 YFSETQ. This CDR3 is 16 amino acids long. Unmatched junction bases numbered 4, after V lost 0 bases and J lost 4 bases. DNA for the CDR3: TGCGCCAGCAGCTTGGCCGTGACTAGCGGGAGGTACGAGCAGTACTTC. Translation: CASSLAVTSGRYEQYF.

The chain joins TRBV2 to TRBJ1-6, with D perhaps TRBD1 (6 bases). This CDR3 is built from 16 residues. V lost 6 bases to trimming and J lost 0 bases, with 12 bases between them. Germline V CDR1 and CDR2: SNHLY, FYNNEI. CDR3 nucleotide sequence: TGTGCCAGCAGCCCCGACAGGAGCTCCTATAATTCACCCCTCCACTTT. This encodes CASSPDRSSYNSPLHF. Filled out from reference TRBV2 and TRBJ1-6, the complete variable domain reads EPEVTQTPSHQVTQMGQEVILRCVPISNHLYFYWYRQILGQKVEFLVSFYNNEISEKSEIFDDQFSVERPDGSNFTLKIRSTKLEDSAMYFCASSPDRSSYNSPLHFGNGTRLTVT.

The V call is TRBV6-5, the J call TRBJ1-6; TRBD1 matches 7 bases. The CDR3 has 16 amino acids. Trimming at V came to 3 bases and at J to 8 bases, leaving 10 bases not matched to a gene. Germline assignment: CDR1 MNHEY and CDR2 SVGAGI. The CDR3 sequence: CASSYKGQGVDSPLHF. The CDR3 DNA follows: TGTGCCAGCAGTTATAAGGGGCAGGGGGTGGATTCACCCCTCCACTTT.

The chain couples TRBV27 to TRBJ1-1; TRBD1 matches at 7 bases. Germline V gene sequence: CDR1 MNHEY, CDR2 SMNVEV (reference sequence). The CDR3 is 14 residues long. The J segment lost 5 bases and the V segment lost 5 bases, leaving 8 bases of the junction unmatched. CDR3 nucleotides: TGTGCCAGCAGTAGACAGGGCTGGTGGACTGAAGCTTTCTTT. It specifies CASSRQGWWTEAFF.

V is TRBV28 and J is TRBJ1-6, with 8 bases lining up with TRBD1. Germline loops: CDR1 MDHEN, CDR2 SYDVKM. The CDR3 loop spans 14 amino acids. V was clipped by 5 bases and J by 7 bases; unmatched bases: 4. Written as DNA, the CDR3 is TGTGCCAGCAGTCAACAGGGGGGCAATTCACCCCTCCACTTT. Translation: CASSQQGGNSPLHF.

The J gene is TRBJ2-5, the V gene TRBV19, with D perhaps TRBD1 or TRBD2 (5 bases each). Per germline, CDR1 LNHDA and CDR2 SQIVND (reference sequence). The CDR3 covers 15 residues. V was trimmed by 5 bases and J by 3 bases, leaving 16 bases between them. The CDR3 region is CASSVTRGGEETQYF. The CDR3 DNA follows: TGTGCCAGTAGTGTTACGAGGGGTGGAGAAGAGACCCAGTACTTC.

This sequence joins TRBV27 and TRBJ2-4, with TRBD1 as a possible D gene (7 bases). Looked up from germline, CDR1 is MNHEY and CDR2 is SMNVEV (reference sequence). CDR3 length: 13 residues. The V and J ends lost 5 bases and 6 bases respectively, with 11 bases between them. CDR3 DNA sequence: TGTGCCAGCAGTAGACAGGGAGGAAACATTCAGTACTTC. Its protein is CASSRQGGNIQYF.

V usage is TRBV19 and J usage is TRBJ2-5; a weak D match, TRBD2 (6 bases). This CDR3 spans 14 amino acids. V lost 5 bases, J lost 2 bases, and 12 bases lay in between. Germline V gene data show CDR1 as LNHDA and CDR2 as SQIVND (reference sequence). CDR3 sequence: CASSPWGRQETQYF. The DNA of the CDR3 is TGTGCCAGTAGTCCGTGGGGGAGGCAAGAGACCCAGTACTTC.

This sequence joins TRBV6-5 and TRBJ2-1, with D unclear. Trimming took off 3 bases at V and 5 bases at J, with 14 bases between the two ends. The CDR3 extends over 15 amino acids. Germline V gene data show CDR1 as MNHEY and CDR2 as SVGAGI. The CDR3 reads CASSYGQAFNNEQFF. In DNA form, the CDR3 reads TGTGCCAGCAGTTATGGGCAGGCGTTCAACAATGAGCAGTTCTTC.

V is TRBV4-1 and J is TRBJ2-7; TRBD2 might be the D (6 bases). Germline V lookup: CDR1 MGHRA, CDR2 YSYEKL. There are 15 residues in the CDR3. Trimming removed 1 base from V and 0 bases from J, with 10 bases in between. DNA for the CDR3: TGCGCCAGCAGCCAAGGGGGGGTTTCCTCCTACGAGCAGTACTTC. Translated: CASSQGGVSSYEQYF.

The J gene is TRBJ2-5, the V gene TRBV2, with D possibly TRBD2 on 6 matching bases. V lost 6 bases and J 5 bases, leaving 19 bases between the germline ends. The CDR3 loop spans 15 amino acids. CDR1 and CDR2 from the germline V gene are SNHLY and FYNNEI. For the CDR3, the DNA is TGTGCCAGCAGGGCGGGGACGGGGCTGGTGGAGACCCAGTACTTC. This codes for CASRAGTGLVETQYF.

The V call is TRBV2, the J call TRBJ1-6; D uncertain. The CDR3 is 16 amino acids. Germline V gives CDR1 SNHLY, CDR2 FYNNEI. V lost 2 bases and J lost 0, with 8 bases in between. The CDR3 DNA reads as TGTGCCAGCAGTGAACGTCCGAGCTCCTATAATTCACCCCTCCACTTT. Its translation: CASSERPSSYNSPLHF.

V is TRBV6-1 and J is TRBJ1-6, with TRBD1 as a possible D gene (5 bases). The CDR3 has 14 residues. The V end was cut by 4 bases, the J end by 9 bases, with 13 bases between. Germline-derived CDR1 and CDR2 are MNHNS and SASEGT. CDR3 DNA: TGTGCCAGCAGTGTTCTGGACATGCCTTCACCCCTCCACTTT. Translated, it gives CASSVLDMPSPLHF.

The rearrangement links TRBV4-1 to TRBJ2-2; D is undetermined. Germline CDR1 reads MGHRA; CDR2 reads YSYEKL. V was pared by 0 bases and J by 2 bases, with 13 bases between. The CDR3 is 17 residues long. The CDR3 DNA is TGCGCCAGCAGCCAAGAGCGAGCACCTACCAACACCGGGGAGCTGTTTTTT. Protein: CASSQERAPTNTGELFF.